The 28 T cell receptor beta chains presented below share a single source sample, sequenced in a study of shared clonotypes between healthy human individuals. Repertoires were generated with immunoSEQ multiplex PCR, while TCRdb's copy carries only in-frame clones and drops some. The sample yields 950,000 to 1,200,000 clones, approximately 77% seen once. Sequencing was done on a sample of memory CD4+ T cells from PBMCs. Subset meaning: CD45RA-negative fraction. The source is a man between 18 and 35 years old in good health. Some clones in this sample may be carry-over from other donors' samples.

This rearrangement joins TRBV11-2 to TRBJ2-3, with 9 bases aligning to TRBD2. The CDR3 covers 15 residues. V trimming: 0 bases; J trimming: 4 bases; junction bases outside the gene matches: 2. Germline V gene data show CDR1 as SGHAT and CDR2 as FQNNGV. The DNA of the CDR3 is TGTGCCAGCAGCTTAGATAGCGGGAGTTCAGATACGCAGTATTTT. Its translation: CASSLDSGSSDTQYF.

The chain couples TRBV6-6 to TRBJ2-3, with TRBD1 matching 7 bases. V shed 2 bases and J 6 bases; nucleotides not matched to a gene: 8. The CDR3 has 15 amino acids. Looked up from germline, CDR1 is MNHNY and CDR2 is SVGAGI (reference sequence). The chain's CDR3 is CASSYGQGVIDTQYF. For the CDR3, the DNA is TGTGCCAGCAGTTACGGTCAGGGGGTAATCGATACGCAGTATTTT.

This clone was seen a single time. This rearrangement joins TRBV4-1 to TRBJ1-3; maybe TRBD1 (5 bases). V was clipped by 1 base and J by 2 bases, with 18 bases between them. Germline V lookup: CDR1 MGHRA, CDR2 YSYEKL. The CDR3 consists of 18 residues. The CDR3: CASSQVGFVWGAGNTIYF. CDR3 nucleotide sequence: TGCGCCAGCAGCCAAGTGGGTTTCGTATGGGGGGCTGGAAACACCATATATTTT.

The gene calls are TRBV4-1 and TRBJ2-7; no clear D. This CDR3 region has 15 residues. V lost 0 bases to trimming and J lost 3 bases, with 12 bases between them. Germline values: CDR1 MGHRA, CDR2 YSYEKL. This chain's CDR3 is CASSQDARNHYEQYF. CDR3 bases: TGCGCCAGCAGCCAAGACGCGAGAAACCACTACGAGCAGTACTTC.

V and J are TRBV5-1 and TRBJ2-2, with D possibly matching TRBD1 (6 bases). The CDR3 has 15 residues. V was trimmed by 0 bases and J by 4 bases, leaving 10 bases between them. Germline CDR1 is SGHRS and CDR2 is YFSETQ. The DNA for the CDR3 is TGCGCCAGCAGCTTGGGTGACAGGACCACCGGGGAGCTGTTTTTT. This codes for CASSLGDRTTGELFF.

This clone has just a few counts. The chain employs TRBV6-6 and TRBJ2-1, with TRBD1 as a possible D gene (5 bases). The CDR3 runs to 12 residues. Germline V CDR1 and CDR2: MNHNY, SVGAGI (reference sequence). Trimming shortened V by 6 bases and J by 8 bases, and 11 bases separated the two germline ends. CDR3 protein: CASSPLGHEQFF. The CDR3 region has the DNA TGTGCCAGCAGCCCCCTGGGGCATGAGCAGTTCTTC.

On this clone: One end of the junction varies from germline; a read error may be responsible. This sequence joins TRBV7-7 and TRBJ2-3, with D perhaps TRBD1 or TRBD2 (6 bases each). The CDR3 sequence is 17 residues long. The V gene's germline CDR1 is SSHAT and CDR2 FNYEAQ (reference sequence). The CDR3 DNA sequence: TGTGCCAGCAGCTTCGATTGGAGGGGGAGGAGCAAAGATACGCAGTATTTT. Translated: CASSFDWRGRSKDTQYF.

J is TRBJ2-1 and V is TRBV28, with 8 bases aligning to TRBD1. The CDR3 is made up of 11 amino acids. The V gene end was trimmed by 4 bases and the J gene end by 12 bases; junction bases not matched to a gene: 2. CDR1 and CDR2 from the germline V gene are MDHEN and SYDVKM. The CDR3 spells CASSYDRGQFF. CDR3 coding DNA: TGTGCCAGCAGTTACGACAGGGGGCAGTTCTTC.

This clone has just a few counts. V usage is TRBV7-9 and J usage is TRBJ1-2, with 7 positions matching TRBD1. This CDR3 comprises 16 residues. Unmatched junction bases numbered 13, after V lost 5 bases and J lost 4 bases. Germline loops: CDR1 SEHNR, CDR2 FQNEAQ (reference sequence). CDR3 DNA: TGTGCCAGCAGCCCCAGTGACAGGGTCGGACCCTATGGCTACACCTTC. Translating it yields CASSPSDRVGPYGYTF. The entire variable domain, with the rest obtained from reference TRBV7-9 and TRBJ1-2, is as follows: DTGVSQNPRHKITKRGQNVTFRCDPISEHNRLYWYRQTLGQGPEFLTYFQNEAQLEKSRLLSDRFSAERPKGSFSTLEIQRTEQGDSAMYLCASSPSDRVGPYGYTFGSGTRLTVV.

The CDR3 region is CSVDNSGSLSSYEQYF. The CDR3 region has the DNA TGCAGCGTTGACAATAGCGGGAGTCTTAGCTCCTACGAGCAGTACTTC. The rearrangement joins TRBV29-1 to TRBJ2-7; TRBD2 matches at 9 bases. The CDR3 has 16 amino acids. J was trimmed by 0 bases and V by 3 bases; bases with no gene match: 9. Looked up from germline, CDR1 is SQVTM and CDR2 is ANQGSEA.

This clone was seen more than once but under ten times. The V gene is TRBV18, the J gene TRBJ1-2; TRBD1 agrees at 7 bases. From germline, CDR1 is KGHSH and CDR2 LQKENI. V lost 1 base to trimming and J lost 3 bases; unmatched junction nucleotides: 14. The CDR3 contains 18 residues. This CDR3 is CASSPRPSSGQEDYGYTF. The CDR3 region has the DNA TGTGCCAGCTCACCACGCCCCTCGAGCGGACAGGAGGACTATGGCTACACCTTC.

The chain employs TRBV10-3 and TRBJ1-3, with unresolved D. The V and J ends lost 1 base and 0 bases respectively, with 7 bases between them. The CDR3 consists of 15 residues. Germline lookup yields CDR1 ENHRY and CDR2 SYGVKD. The chain's CDR3 is CAISEFPSSGNTIYF. The CDR3 nucleotides are TGTGCCATCAGTGAGTTCCCGAGCTCTGGAAACACCATATATTTT.

The chain links TRBV4-3 to TRBJ1-3; unclear D gene. Germline-derived CDR1 and CDR2 are LGHNA and YSLEER. Deletions cut 0 bases from V and 3 bases from J, with 3 bases between. The CDR3 length is 13 residues. CDR3 bases: TGCGCCAGCAGCCAAGATATTGGAAACACCATATATTTT. Its translation: CASSQDIGNTIYF.

This chain joins TRBV5-1 and TRBJ1-4; TRBD1 aligns across 9 bases. The CDR3 is 14 amino acids. J lost 7 bases, V lost 4 bases, and 5 bases had no gene match. The germline CDR1 and CDR2 sequences are SGHRS and YFSETQ. The DNA for the CDR3 is TGCGCCAGCAGCCGTGACAGGGGGAGTGAAAAACTGTTTTTT. Encoded protein: CASSRDRGSEKLFF.

Comments on this clone: The junction departs from the called germline gene at one end, perhaps through a read error. The chain joins TRBV6-1 to TRBJ2-7; TRBD2 might be the D (5 bases). The CDR3 loop spans 17 amino acids. Germline CDR1 reads MNHNS; CDR2 reads SASEGT. This CDR3 is CASSEPGSLPAAYEQYF. In DNA, the CDR3 is TGCGCCAGCAGTGAGCCGGGGAGTTTGCCAGCGGCCTACGAGCAGTACTTC.

The J gene is TRBJ1-1, the V gene TRBV7-2; D not resolved. The length of the CDR3 is 14 residues. From germline, CDR1 is SGHTA and CDR2 FQGNSA. Trimming removed 7 bases at V and 11 bases at J, with 23 bases between. The CDR3 nucleotides read TGTGCCAGCACCCCCCGAAGGGCCATTACATGGGCTTTCTTT. Translating gives CASTPRRAITWAFF.

The chain has TRBV5-5 and TRBJ2-5; no clear D gene. The CDR3 sequence is 14 residues long. Looked up from germline, CDR1 is SGHKS and CDR2 is YYEKEE (reference sequence). Trimming removed 2 bases at V and 5 bases at J, with 13 bases between. CDR3 in DNA: TGTGCCAGCAGCTTTGAGTCGGCAGGCGAGACCCAGTACTTC. Amino acids: CASSFESAGETQYF.

This chain connects TRBV5-5 to TRBJ1-1; D is unclear. Germline CDR1 is SGHKS and CDR2 is YYEKEE (reference sequence). The V gene lost 2 bases and the J gene lost 1 base, with 12 bases spanning the gap. There are 15 residues in the CDR3. Written as DNA, the CDR3 is TGTGCCAGCAGCTTCTTGGCAGATAAGAACACTGAAGCTTTCTTT. Translating it yields CASSFLADKNTEAFF.

The gene calls are TRBV6-5 and TRBJ2-7, with TRBD1 matching over 10 bases. V lost 8 bases, J lost 5 bases, and 12 bases stayed unmatched. The CDR3 covers 15 residues. From germline, CDR1 is MNHEY and CDR2 SVGAGI. In DNA, the CDR3 is TGTGCCAGCTATAAGATCGACAGGGGGCAGGACGAGCAGTACTTC. Translated: CASYKIDRGQDEQYF.

J is TRBJ1-6 and V is TRBV4-3; TRBD1 aligns across 7 bases. CDR1 LGHNA and CDR2 YSLEER come from the germline V gene. Trimming cost V 2 bases and J 7 bases; bases outside gene matches: 23. The CDR3 is 21 amino acids. The CDR3 DNA reads TGCGCCAGCAGCCAAAGAGATTTCCGGGACACGATTTTACAGGGGAATTCACCCCTCCACTTT. It codes for CASSQRDFRDTILQGNSPLHF.

The chain employs TRBV7-2 and TRBJ1-3; TRBD1 might be the D (6 bases). The J call may be wrong; the DNA end is better matched by TRBJ2-2. This CDR3 contains 12 residues. Germline V gene sequence: CDR1 SGHTA, CDR2 FQGNSA. CDR3 DNA: TGTGCCTGGGGGCGGTACGGCGGGGAGCTGTTTTTT. This codes for CAWGRYGGELFF.

The rearrangement uses TRBV6-6 and TRBJ2-1; D call uncertain. The CDR3 is 15 residues long. Germline lookup yields CDR1 MNHNY and CDR2 SVGAGI (reference sequence). Trimming shortened V by 2 bases and J by 7 bases, and 15 bases separated the two germline ends. The CDR3 DNA follows: TGTGCCAGCAGTTACCTATTAGCTAGTAGTAATGAGCAGTTCTTC. This codes for CASSYLLASSNEQFF.

The V call is TRBV5-5, the J call TRBJ1-5; D might be TRBD1 (5 bases). The CDR3 sequence is 14 residues long. Germline lookup yields CDR1 SGHKS and CDR2 YYEKEE (reference sequence). V was trimmed by 4 bases and J by 9 bases, leaving 17 bases between them. The CDR3 DNA sequence: TGTGCCAGCAGCCTGTCCGGGACCCCGGGGCCCCAGCATTTT. Its protein product is CASSLSGTPGPQHF.

The V gene is TRBV28, the J gene TRBJ1-5; a possible D gene is TRBD1 (5 bases). The CDR3 spans 15 residues. V dropped 6 bases and J dropped 0 bases, with 12 bases sitting between them. Per germline, CDR1 MDHEN and CDR2 SYDVKM. The DNA for the CDR3 is TGTGCCAGCAGAGCAGGGACGTATAGCAATCAGCCCCAGCATTTT. Its protein is CASRAGTYSNQPQHF.

The chain is built from TRBV6-6 and TRBJ1-4; D remains ambiguous. This CDR3 is built from 14 residues. Germline V gene lookup returns CDR1 MNHNY and CDR2 SVGAGI (reference sequence). The germline V and J ends were trimmed by 7 bases and 8 bases, with 17 bases remaining between them. CDR3 coding DNA: TGTGCCAGCACTCAACAGCAGCGCATGGAAAAACTGTTTTTT. Its translation is CASTQQQRMEKLFF.

This rearrangement joins TRBV6-1 to TRBJ2-2, with D perhaps TRBD1 (5 bases). V lost 6 bases and J lost 5, with 10 bases in between. The germline V gene has CDR1 MNHNS and CDR2 SASEGT. The CDR3 is 13 amino acids. CDR3 bases: TGTGCCAGCAGAGTCCAGGGTACCGGGGAGCTGTTTTTT. Protein sequence: CASRVQGTGELFF.

The chain has TRBV9 and TRBJ1-2, with 7 bases lining up with TRBD1. Per the germline V gene, CDR1 is SGDLS and CDR2 is YYNGEE. V shed 5 bases, J shed 4 bases, and the junction held 2 bases outside the gene matches. This CDR3 spans 12 amino acids. CDR3 in amino acids: CASRRTGYGYTF. The CDR3 bases are TGTGCCAGCAGGAGGACAGGCTATGGCTACACCTTC.

The genes are TRBV4-1 and TRBJ2-7; D is perhaps TRBD1 (6 bases). This CDR3 has 14 residues. V gave up 4 bases and J gave up 2 bases, with 12 bases separating them. Germline CDR1 is MGHRA and CDR2 is YSYEKL. The CDR3 sequence: CASSRRQEAYEQYF. DNA of the CDR3: TGCGCCAGCAGCCGACGACAGGAAGCCTACGAGCAGTACTTC.